Described below is a single T cell receptor beta chain sequence and its context. The antigen is unknown. Together with a sample-barcoded 5' primer, a J-beta primer mix was included in a second PCR lasting about 7 to 12 cycles. All cDNA molecules were each tagged by a template-switch adaptor with 12 random nucleotides. TCRdb independently ran MiXCR on the 5' RACE reads; one entry per CDR3 protein. The sample yields hundreds of thousands of distinct CDR3 sequences, around 48% seen once. This entry belongs to a study of blood T cells in healthy people across ages. The authors extracted at least 6 micrograms of total RNA per sample. Overall study findings and caveats: A roughly linear fall in TCR beta diversity per million T cells was seen with increasing age.

Per germline, CDR1 SEHNR and CDR2 FQNEAQ (reference sequence). The CDR3 is 15 amino acids. Material for sequencing was blood. The receptor was isolated from an elderly man in good health. The chain recombines TRBV7-9 with TRBJ2-1; the D gene is possibly TRBD2 (7 bases). The end of the DNA fits TRBJ2-7 better, so the J call may be wrong. The CDR3 bases are TGTGCCAGCAGCTTAGGTGGCGGGGGCTACAATGAGCAGTACTTC. Its protein product is CASSLGGGGYNEQYF.